These 18 T cell receptor beta chains share one sample of origin, sequenced in a study of T cell repertoires in cytomegalovirus infection. TCRdb called the reads again in MiXCR, with one record for every CDR3 protein. The sample shows under 350,000 distinct CDR3 sequences, around 9.6% of them seen only once. The sample was PBMCs. The receptors stem from a human donor in good health (CMV status not recorded). Some clones in this sample may be carry-over from other donors' samples.

This clonotype showed up many times. The chain recombines TRBV7-2 with TRBJ2-1, with D possibly TRBD2 on 5 matching bases. The length of the CDR3 is 14 residues. Between the trimmed V and J ends, which lost 5 bases and 6 bases, there was a span of 14 bases. Germline V lookup: CDR1 SGHTA, CDR2 FQGNSA. This chain's CDR3 is CASSARRGFNEQFF. The CDR3 DNA is TGTGCCAGCAGCGCCCGGAGAGGGTTCAATGAGCAGTTCTTC.

Ten or more counts support this clonotype. V and J are TRBV18 and TRBJ1-1, with TRBD1 matching over 10 bases. CDR3 size: 17 residues. V shed 3 bases, J shed 1 base, and the junction held 8 bases outside the gene matches. Germline V gives CDR1 KGHSH, CDR2 LQKENI. CDR3 sequence: CASSPLGTGAANTEAFF. The CDR3, as DNA: TGTGCCAGCTCACCGCTCGGGACAGGGGCGGCGAACACTGAAGCTTTCTTT.

The rearrangement uses TRBV6-2 or TRBV6-3 and TRBJ1-1; D is uncertain. V lost 2 bases to trimming and J lost 2 bases, with 18 bases between them. CDR1 and CDR2 from the germline V gene are MNHEY and SVGEGT. The CDR3 has 17 residues. The CDR3 is CASSYTISGDINTEAFF. DNA of the CDR3: TGTGCCAGCAGTTACACTATCAGTGGGGATATTAACACTGAAGCTTTCTTT.

This clonotype turned up a few times. V usage is TRBV29-1 and J usage is TRBJ2-7, with 11 bases identical to TRBD1. CDR3 length: 14 amino acids. The junction had 6 bases not matched to a gene; V was cut back by 4 bases and J by 4 bases. CDR1 SQVTM and CDR2 ANQGSEA come from the germline V gene. The CDR3, as DNA: TGCAGCGTTGTTAAGGACAGGGGGCCTTACGAGCAGTACTTC. Encoded protein: CSVVKDRGPYEQYF.

The V gene is TRBV5-6, the J gene TRBJ2-6; 7 positions agree with TRBD1. The CDR3 contains 17 residues. CDR1 and CDR2 from the germline V gene are SGHDT and YYEEEE. Trimming cost V 0 bases and J 0 bases; bases outside gene matches: 3. The CDR3 nucleotides are TGTGCCAGCAGCTTGGACAGGGGAAGCTCTGGGGCCAACGTCCTGACTTTC. It yields the protein CASSLDRGSSGANVLTF.

The rearrangement links TRBV23-1 to TRBJ2-2, with D tentatively TRBD1 or TRBD2 (6 bases each). TRBV23-1 is marked as an open reading frame, function uncertain. Trimming cost V 0 bases and J 1 base, with 9 bases left between them. The CDR3 runs 16 residues. The CDR3 DNA is TGCGCCAGCAGTCAATCGGGGGGCAAGAACACCGGGGAGCTGTTTTTT. Its translation is CASSQSGGKNTGELFF.

As regards this clonotype: At one of its ends the junction is not consistent with the germline gene, which may arise from a read error. The chain couples TRBV9 to TRBJ2-1; 7 positions match TRBD1. CDR3 length: 14 amino acids. Germline lookup yields CDR1 SGDLS and CDR2 YYNGEE. The CDR3 here is CASSPRQGHNKQFF. The CDR3 bases are TGTGCCAGCAGCCCCCGACAGGGTCACAATAAGCAGTTCTTC.

This clonotype was found many times. The rearrangement links TRBV20-1 to TRBJ2-6; either TRBD1 or TRBD2 may supply D (5 bases each). Per germline, CDR1 DFQATT and CDR2 SNEGSKA (reference sequence). Trimming stripped 3 bases from V and 0 bases from J, with 15 bases between. This CDR3 has 17 residues. The CDR3 bases are TGCAGTGCTAGGGGGAGAGGGGTCGCCTCTGGGGCCAACGTCCTGACTTTC. This gives the protein CSARGRGVASGANVLTF.

This clonotype was seen at least ten times. The chain employs TRBV28 and TRBJ2-5; D remains unclear. The CDR3 consists of 13 residues. V lost 6 bases, J lost 2 bases, and 10 bases lay in between. The germline V gene has CDR1 MDHEN and CDR2 SYDVKM. The CDR3 region has the DNA TGTGCCAGCAGGCACGACTGGCAAGAGACCCAGTACTTC. Its protein product is CASRHDWQETQYF.

This clonotype was picked up a small number of times. The chain combines TRBV29-1 with TRBJ2-3; D is ambiguous. With 3 bases removed from V and 7 bases from J, the gap between germline ends came to 11 bases. The CDR3 spans 12 residues. Germline V gene sequence: CDR1 SQVTM, CDR2 ANQGSEA. The CDR3 bases are TGCAGCGTTGATGAAGGAACGAATACGCAGTATTTT. Translating gives CSVDEGTNTQYF.

The chain combines TRBV6-6 with TRBJ1-1; no clear D gene. Germline-derived CDR1 and CDR2 are MNHNY and SVGAGI (reference sequence). V lost 4 bases to trimming and J lost 1 base, with 10 bases between them. The length of the CDR3 is 14 residues. The CDR3 loop reads CASSSTRSNTEAFF. CDR3 bases: TGTGCCAGCAGTTCGACTCGCTCGAACACTGAAGCTTTCTTT.

This clonotype was detected many times. This sequence joins TRBV7-2 and TRBJ1-2, with D possibly matching TRBD1 (5 bases). The ends were cut back, 5 bases at V and 4 bases at J, with 14 bases in the middle. CDR1 is SGHTA and CDR2 is FQGNSA in the germline V gene. The CDR3 loop spans 14 amino acids. Here the CDR3 DNA reads TGTGCCAGCAGCGGCCCCGGTCAGGGCTATGGCTACACCTTC. Translating gives CASSGPGQGYGYTF.

This clonotype appeared many times. The gene calls are TRBV6-2 or TRBV6-3 and TRBJ1-2; D perhaps matches TRBD1 (5 bases). CDR3 size: 15 residues. Germline V CDR1 and CDR2: MNHEY, SVGEGT. Trimming took 7 bases from V and 0 from J, leaving 15 bases between them. The CDR3 coding sequence is TGTGCCAGCACTGGGACGGATTGGTCTAACTATGGCTACACCTTC. It yields the protein CASTGTDWSNYGYTF.

The sample holds many counts of this clonotype. The J gene is TRBJ2-7, the V gene TRBV7-2, with 7 nucleotides matching TRBD2. With 4 bases clipped from V and 5 bases from J, the junction kept 8 bases outside the gene matches. CDR1 and CDR2 from the germline V gene are SGHTA and FQGNSA. The CDR3 spans 14 residues. The CDR3 nucleotides are TGTGCCAGCAGCTGGGGCGGGGGTGCCGACGAGCAGTACTTC. This gives the protein CASSWGGGADEQYF.

This clonotype has more than one count but fewer than ten. J is TRBJ2-2 and V is TRBV15; TRBD2 agrees at 8 bases. CDR3 length equals 16 residues. Trimming cost V 3 bases and J 2 bases; bases outside gene matches: 5. Per germline, CDR1 LNHNV and CDR2 YYDKDF (reference sequence). The CDR3 spells CATSRSGGANTGELFF. Written as DNA, the CDR3 is TGTGCCACCAGCAGGTCCGGGGGGGCAAACACCGGGGAGCTGTTTTTT. The variable domain in full, with the rest retrieved from reference TRBV15 and TRBJ2-2, is DAMVIQNPRYQVTQFGKPVTLSCSQTLNHNVMYWYQQKSSQAPKLLFHYYDKDFNNEADTPDNFQSRRPNTSFCFLDIRSPGLGDTAMYLCATSRSGGANTGELFFGEGSRLTVL.

This clonotype has at least ten counts. This chain uses TRBV29-1 with TRBJ1-1, with 9 bases lining up with TRBD1. Germline CDR1 SQVTM, CDR2 ANQGSEA. The CDR3 loop spans 13 amino acids. Losses at the gene ends were 6 bases for V and 2 bases for J; bases not matched to a gene: 4. The CDR3 nucleotides are TGCAGCGTGCTCACAGGGGGCAACACTGAAGCTTTCTTT. Residues: CSVLTGGNTEAFF.

The sample holds many counts of this clonotype. The gene calls are TRBV7-3 and TRBJ2-3; 11 nucleotides agree with TRBD2. The CDR3 totals 18 residues. Germline V gives CDR1 SGHTA, CDR2 FQGTGA. After removal of 0 bases from V and 4 bases from J, the junction contained 9 bases not matched to a gene. The DNA for the CDR3 is TGTGCCAGCAGCTTAACCGCTAGCGGGGGGCCCAATTCAGATACGCAGTATTTT. Translating gives CASSLTASGGPNSDTQYF.

This clonotype was counted many times. J is TRBJ2-1 and V is TRBV6-6; 7 bases fit TRBD2. CDR1 is MNHNY, CDR2 SVGAGI, per germline (reference sequence). The CDR3 spans 15 residues. Trimming removed 2 bases from V and 0 bases from J; junction bases left unmatched: 1. The CDR3 DNA reads as TGTGCCAGCAGTTACAGGGAGGGCTCCTACAATGAGCAGTTCTTC. Translated: CASSYREGSYNEQFF.